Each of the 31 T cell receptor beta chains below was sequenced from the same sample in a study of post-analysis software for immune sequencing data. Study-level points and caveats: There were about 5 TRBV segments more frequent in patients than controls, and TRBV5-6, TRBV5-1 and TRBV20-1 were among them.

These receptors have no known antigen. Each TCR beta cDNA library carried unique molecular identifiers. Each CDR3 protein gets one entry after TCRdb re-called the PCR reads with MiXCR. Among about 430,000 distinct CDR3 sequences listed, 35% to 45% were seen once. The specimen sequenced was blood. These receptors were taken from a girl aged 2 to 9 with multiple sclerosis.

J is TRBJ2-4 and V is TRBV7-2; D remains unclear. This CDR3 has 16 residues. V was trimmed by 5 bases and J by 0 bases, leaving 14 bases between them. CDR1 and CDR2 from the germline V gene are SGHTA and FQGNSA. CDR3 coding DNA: TGTGCCAGCAGCCCCTCGGGTCTACTAGCCAAAAACATTCAGTACTTC. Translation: CASSPSGLLAKNIQYF.

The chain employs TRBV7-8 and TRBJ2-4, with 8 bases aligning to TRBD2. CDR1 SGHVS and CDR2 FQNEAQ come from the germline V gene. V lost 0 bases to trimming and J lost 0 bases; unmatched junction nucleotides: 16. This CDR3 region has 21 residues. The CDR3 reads CASSLAPGTRTTPLAKNIQYF. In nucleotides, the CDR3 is TGTGCCAGCAGCTTAGCTCCTGGGACTAGGACGACTCCCCTAGCCAAAAACATTCAGTACTTC.

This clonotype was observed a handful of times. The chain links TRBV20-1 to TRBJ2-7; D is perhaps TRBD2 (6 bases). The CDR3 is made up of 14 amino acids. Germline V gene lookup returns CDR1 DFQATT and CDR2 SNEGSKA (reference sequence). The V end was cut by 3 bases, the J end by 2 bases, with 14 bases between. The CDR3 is CSASGRAVPYEQYF. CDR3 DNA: TGCAGTGCTAGCGGGAGAGCTGTCCCCTACGAGCAGTACTTC.

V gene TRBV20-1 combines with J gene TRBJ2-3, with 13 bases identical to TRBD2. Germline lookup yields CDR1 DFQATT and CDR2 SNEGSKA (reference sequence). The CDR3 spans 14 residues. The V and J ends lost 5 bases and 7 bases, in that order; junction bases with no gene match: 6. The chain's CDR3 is CSAGTSGNVNTQYF. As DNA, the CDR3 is TGCAGTGCTGGGACTAGCGGGAACGTAAATACGCAGTATTTT.

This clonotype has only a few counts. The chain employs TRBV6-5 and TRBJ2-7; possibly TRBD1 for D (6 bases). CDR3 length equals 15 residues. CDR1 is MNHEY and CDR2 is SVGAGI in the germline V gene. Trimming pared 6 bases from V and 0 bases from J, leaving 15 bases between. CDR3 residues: CASRPEQGSSYEQYF. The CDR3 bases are TGTGCCAGCAGACCCGAACAGGGAAGCTCCTACGAGCAGTACTTC.

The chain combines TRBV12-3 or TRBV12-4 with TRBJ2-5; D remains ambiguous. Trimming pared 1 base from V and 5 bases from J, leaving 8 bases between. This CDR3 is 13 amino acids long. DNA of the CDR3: TGTGCCAGCAGTTTAGGTGATTGGGAGACCCAGTACTTC. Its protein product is CASSLGDWETQYF.

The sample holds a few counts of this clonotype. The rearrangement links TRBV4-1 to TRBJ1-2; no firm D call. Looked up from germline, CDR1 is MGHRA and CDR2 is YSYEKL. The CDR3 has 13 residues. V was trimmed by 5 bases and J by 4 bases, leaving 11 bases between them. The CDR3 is CASSVPWSYGYTF. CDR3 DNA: TGCGCCAGCAGCGTGCCATGGTCCTATGGCTACACCTTC.

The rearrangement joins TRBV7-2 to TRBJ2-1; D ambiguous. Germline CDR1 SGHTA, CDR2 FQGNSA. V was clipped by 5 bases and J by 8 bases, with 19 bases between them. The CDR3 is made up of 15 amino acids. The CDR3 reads CASSLSMLIGDEQFF. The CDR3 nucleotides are TGTGCCAGCAGCCTCTCCATGCTTATTGGGGATGAGCAGTTCTTC.

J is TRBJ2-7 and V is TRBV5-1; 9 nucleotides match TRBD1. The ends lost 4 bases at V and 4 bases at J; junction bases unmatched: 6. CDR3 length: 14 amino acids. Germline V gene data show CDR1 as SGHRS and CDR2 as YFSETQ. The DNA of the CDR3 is TGCGCCAGCAGCATACAGGGGGCTTGGTACGAGCAGTACTTC. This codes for CASSIQGAWYEQYF.

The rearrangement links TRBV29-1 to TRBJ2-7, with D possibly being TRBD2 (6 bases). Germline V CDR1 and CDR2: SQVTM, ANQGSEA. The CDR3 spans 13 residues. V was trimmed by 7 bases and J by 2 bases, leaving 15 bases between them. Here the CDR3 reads CSAMDYTPYEQYF. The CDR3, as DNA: TGCAGCGCCATGGACTACACCCCCTACGAGCAGTACTTC.

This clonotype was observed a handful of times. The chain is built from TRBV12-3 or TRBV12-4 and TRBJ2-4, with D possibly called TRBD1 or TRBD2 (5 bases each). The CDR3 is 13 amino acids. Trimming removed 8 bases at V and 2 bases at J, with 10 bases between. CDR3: CASGGSSKNIQYF. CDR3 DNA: TGTGCCAGCGGGGGTTCATCCAAAAACATTCAGTACTTC.

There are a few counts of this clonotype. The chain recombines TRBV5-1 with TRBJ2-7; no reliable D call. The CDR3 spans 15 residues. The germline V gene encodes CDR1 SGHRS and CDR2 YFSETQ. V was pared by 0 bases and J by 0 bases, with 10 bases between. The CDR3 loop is CASSLGTTRSYEQYF. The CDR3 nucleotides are TGCGCCAGCAGCTTGGGGACGACACGCTCCTACGAGCAGTACTTC.

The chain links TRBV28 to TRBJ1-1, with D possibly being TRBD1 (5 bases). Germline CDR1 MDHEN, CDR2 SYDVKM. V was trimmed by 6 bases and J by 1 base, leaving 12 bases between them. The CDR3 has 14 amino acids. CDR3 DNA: TGTGCCAGCAGCCCCCCCACAGGGAACACTGAAGCTTTCTTT. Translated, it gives CASSPPTGNTEAFF.

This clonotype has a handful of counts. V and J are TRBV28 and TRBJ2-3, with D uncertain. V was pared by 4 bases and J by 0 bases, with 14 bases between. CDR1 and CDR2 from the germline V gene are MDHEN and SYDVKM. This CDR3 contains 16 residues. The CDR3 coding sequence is TGTGCCAGCAGTTCCCCTACGTCCTCTAGCACAGATACGCAGTATTTT. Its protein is CASSSPTSSSTDTQYF.

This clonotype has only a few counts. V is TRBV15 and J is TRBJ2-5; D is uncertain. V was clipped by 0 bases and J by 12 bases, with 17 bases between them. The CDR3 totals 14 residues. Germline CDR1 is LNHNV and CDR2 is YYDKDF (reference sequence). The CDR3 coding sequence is TGTGCCACCAGCAGAGATAAAAACCAACCCCCCAAGTACTTC. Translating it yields CATSRDKNQPPKYF. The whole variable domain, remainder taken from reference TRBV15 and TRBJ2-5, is DAMVIQNPRYQVTQFGKPVTLSCSQTLNHNVMYWYQQKSSQAPKLLFHYYDKDFNNEADTPDNFQSRRPNTSFCFLDIRSPGLGDTAMYLCATSRDKNQPPKYFGPGTRLLVL.

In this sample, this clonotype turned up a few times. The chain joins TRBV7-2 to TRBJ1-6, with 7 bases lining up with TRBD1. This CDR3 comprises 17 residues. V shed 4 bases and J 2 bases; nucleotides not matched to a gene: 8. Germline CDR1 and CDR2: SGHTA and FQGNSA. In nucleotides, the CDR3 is TGTGCCAGCAGCTCCCTCAAGGGGACAGCCTATAATTCACCCCTCCACTTT. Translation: CASSSLKGTAYNSPLHF.

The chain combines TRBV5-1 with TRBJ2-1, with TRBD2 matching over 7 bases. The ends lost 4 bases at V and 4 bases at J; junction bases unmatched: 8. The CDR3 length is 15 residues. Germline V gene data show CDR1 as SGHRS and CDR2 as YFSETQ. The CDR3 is CASSPRGDPYNEQFF. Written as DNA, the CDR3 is TGCGCCAGCAGCCCACGGGGGGACCCATACAATGAGCAGTTCTTC. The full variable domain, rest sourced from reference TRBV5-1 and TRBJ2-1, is KAGVTQTPRYLIKTRGQQVTLSCSPISGHRSVSWYQQTPGQGLQFLFEYFSETQRNKGNFPGRFSGRQFSNSRSEMNVSTLELGDSALYLCASSPRGDPYNEQFFGPGTRLTVL.

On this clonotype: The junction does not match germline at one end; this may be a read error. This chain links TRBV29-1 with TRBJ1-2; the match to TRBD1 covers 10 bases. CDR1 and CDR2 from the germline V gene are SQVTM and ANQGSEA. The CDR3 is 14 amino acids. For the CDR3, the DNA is TGCAGCGCTCTAGACAGGGGGCTTAACCATGGCTACACCTTC. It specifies CSALDRGLNHGYTF.

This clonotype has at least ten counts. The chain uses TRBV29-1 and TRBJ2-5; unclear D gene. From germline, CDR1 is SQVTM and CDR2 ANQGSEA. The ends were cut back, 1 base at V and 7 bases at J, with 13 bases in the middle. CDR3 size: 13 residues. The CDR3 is CSVEGLDSVTQYF. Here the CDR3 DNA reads TGCAGCGTTGAAGGGCTTGATAGTGTGACCCAGTACTTC.

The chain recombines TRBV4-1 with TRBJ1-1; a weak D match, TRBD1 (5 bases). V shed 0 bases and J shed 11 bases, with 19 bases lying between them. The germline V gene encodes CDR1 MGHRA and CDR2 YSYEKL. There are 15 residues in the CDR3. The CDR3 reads CASSQDLGTDPSAFF. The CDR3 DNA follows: TGCGCCAGCAGCCAAGATCTCGGGACGGATCCTTCGGCTTTCTTT.

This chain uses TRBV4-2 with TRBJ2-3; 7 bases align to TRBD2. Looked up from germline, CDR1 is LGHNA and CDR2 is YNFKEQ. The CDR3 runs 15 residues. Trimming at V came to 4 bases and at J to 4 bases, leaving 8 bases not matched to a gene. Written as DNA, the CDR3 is TGTGCCAGCAGCCCGCCCAGCCGGGGGGCAGATACGCAGTATTTT. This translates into CASSPPSRGADTQYF.

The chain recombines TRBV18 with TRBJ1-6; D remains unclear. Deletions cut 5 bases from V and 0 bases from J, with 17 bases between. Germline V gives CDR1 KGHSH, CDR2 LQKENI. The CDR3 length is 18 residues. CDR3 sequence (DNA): TGTGCCAGCTCAAGGGAGGCATCTACGAGCTCCTATAATTCACCCCTCCACTTT. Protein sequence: CASSREASTSSYNSPLHF.

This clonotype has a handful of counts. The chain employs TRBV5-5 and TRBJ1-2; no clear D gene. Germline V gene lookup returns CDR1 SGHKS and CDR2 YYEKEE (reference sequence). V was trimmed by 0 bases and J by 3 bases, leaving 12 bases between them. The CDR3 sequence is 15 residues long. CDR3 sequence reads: CASSLESGMDYGYTF. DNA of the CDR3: TGTGCCAGCAGCTTGGAGTCGGGAATGGACTATGGCTACACCTTC.

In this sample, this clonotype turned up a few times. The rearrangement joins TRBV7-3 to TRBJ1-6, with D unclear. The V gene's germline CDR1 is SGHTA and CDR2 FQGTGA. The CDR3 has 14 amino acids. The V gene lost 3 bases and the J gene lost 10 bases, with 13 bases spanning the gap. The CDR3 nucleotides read TGTGCCAGCAGCTTGGGCAGTATCGGCTCACCCCTCCACTTT. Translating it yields CASSLGSIGSPLHF.

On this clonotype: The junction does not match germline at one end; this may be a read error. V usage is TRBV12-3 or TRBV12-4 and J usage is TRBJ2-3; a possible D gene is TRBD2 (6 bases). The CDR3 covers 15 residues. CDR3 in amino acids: CAGSLHGGYTDTQYF. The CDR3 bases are TGTGCCGGCAGCTTGCACGGAGGGTACACAGATACGCAGTATTTT.

CDR3 region: CASLHLTSGRVGNEQFF. In nucleotides, the CDR3 is TGTGCCAGTCTTCACCTGACTAGCGGGAGGGTTGGAAATGAGCAGTTCTTC. The V call is TRBV18, the J call TRBJ2-1, with 14 positions matching TRBD2. The CDR3 covers 17 residues. J lost 7 bases, V lost 9 bases, and 14 bases had no gene match. The germline CDR1 and CDR2 sequences are KGHSH and LQKENI. The complete variable domain, with remaining parts taken from reference TRBV18 and TRBJ2-1, reads NAGVMQNPRHLVRRRGQEARLRCSPMKGHSHVYWYRQLPEEGLKFMVYLQKENIIDESGMPKERFSAEFPKEGPSILRIQQVVRGDSAAYFCASLHLTSGRVGNEQFFGPGTRLTVL.

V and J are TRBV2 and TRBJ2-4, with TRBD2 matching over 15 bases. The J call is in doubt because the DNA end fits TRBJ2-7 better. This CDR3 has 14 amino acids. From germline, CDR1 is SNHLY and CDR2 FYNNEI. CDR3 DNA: TGTGCCAGCAGGGGGACTAGCGGGGGGTACGAGCAGTACTTC. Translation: CASRGTSGGYEQYF.

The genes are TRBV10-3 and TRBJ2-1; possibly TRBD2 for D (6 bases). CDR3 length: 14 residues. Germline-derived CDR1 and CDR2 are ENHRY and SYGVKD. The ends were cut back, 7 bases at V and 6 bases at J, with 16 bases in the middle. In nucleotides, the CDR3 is TGTGCCATCAACACGGGAGTAGGTGTCAATGAGCAGTTCTTC. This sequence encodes CAINTGVGVNEQFF.

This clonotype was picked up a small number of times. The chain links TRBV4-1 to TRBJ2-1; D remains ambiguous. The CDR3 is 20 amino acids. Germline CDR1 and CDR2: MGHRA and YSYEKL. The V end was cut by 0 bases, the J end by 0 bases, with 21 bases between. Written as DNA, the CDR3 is TGCGCCAGCAGCCAAGATCCCGCAGCGCTAACTGTCAGCTCCTACAATGAGCAGTTCTTC. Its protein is CASSQDPAALTVSSYNEQFF.

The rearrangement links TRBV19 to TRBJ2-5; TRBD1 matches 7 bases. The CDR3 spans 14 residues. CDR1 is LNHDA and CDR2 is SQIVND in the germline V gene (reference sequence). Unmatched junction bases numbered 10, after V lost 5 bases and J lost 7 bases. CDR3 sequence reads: CASSATGAWGTQYF. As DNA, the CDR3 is TGTGCCAGTAGTGCAACAGGGGCATGGGGGACCCAGTACTTC.

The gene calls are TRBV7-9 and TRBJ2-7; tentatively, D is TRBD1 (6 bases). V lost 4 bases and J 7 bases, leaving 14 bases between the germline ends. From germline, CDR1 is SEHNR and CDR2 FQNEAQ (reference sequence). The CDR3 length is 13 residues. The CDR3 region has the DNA TGTGCCAGCAGCTACGACTCTGGACAGGAGCAGTACTTC. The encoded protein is CASSYDSGQEQYF.